This is a list of T cell receptor beta chains from one sample in a study of T cell responses to AZD1222 COVID-19 vaccine. TCRdb's table, derived via immunoSEQ multiplex PCR, lists solely in-frame clones and lacks some. The sample shows around 120,000 clones, around 90% of them seen only once. The source was peripheral blood, collected on day 0 of AZD1222 vaccination. These receptors were collected from an adult in good health. The CDR3 runs from the conserved cysteine through the conserved F or W. D genes are given only for firm matches. Clone size, where shown, is once, few, many, or a class for clones that have expanded.

d_gene: -
abundance: -
v_gene: TRBV5-1
j_gene: TRBJ1-6
CDR3aa: CASSYRDGSSYNSPLHF
CDR3nt: TGCGCCAGCAGCTATCGGGACGGGAGCTCCTATAATTCACCCCTCCACTTT

d_gene: -
abundance: -
v_gene: TRBV7-2
j_gene: TRBJ1-5
CDR3aa: CASSLMSEGNQPQHF
CDR3nt: TGTGCCAGCAGCTTAATGTCAGAAGGAAATCAGCCCCAGCATTTT

d_gene: TRBD2
abundance: -
v_gene: TRBV11-2
j_gene: TRBJ2-5
CDR3aa: CASSPSGAGGETQYF
CDR3nt: TGTGCCAGCAGCCCTAGCGGGGCGGGGGGAGAGACCCAGTACTTC

d_gene: -
abundance: -
v_gene: TRBV7-3
j_gene: TRBJ1-1
CDR3aa: CASSLNPTVNTEAFF
CDR3nt: TGTGCCAGCAGCTTAAATCCGACAGTGAACACTGAAGCTTTCTTT

d_gene: -
abundance: -
v_gene: TRBV5-4
j_gene: TRBJ1-1
CDR3aa: CASSLGQENTEAFF
CDR3nt: TGTGCCAGCAGCTTGGGACAGGAGAACACTGAAGCTTTCTTT

d_gene: TRBD2
abundance: -
v_gene: TRBV15
j_gene: TRBJ2-3
CDR3aa: CATSRAGGRGADTQYF
CDR3nt: TGTGCCACCAGCAGAGCCGGGGGGCGGGGGGCAGATACGCAGTATTTT

d_gene: -
abundance: -
v_gene: TRBV15
j_gene: TRBJ2-5
CDR3aa: CATSRGWETQYF
CDR3nt: TGTGCCACCAGCAGAGGGTGGGAGACCCAGTACTTC

d_gene: -
abundance: few
v_gene: TRBV19
j_gene: TRBJ2-7
CDR3aa: CASMGASEQYF
CDR3nt: TGTGCCAGTATGGGGGCATCCGAGCAGTACTTC

d_gene: -
abundance: -
v_gene: TRBV28
j_gene: TRBJ1-3
CDR3aa: CASSTSTESSGNTIYF
CDR3nt: -

d_gene: TRBD2
abundance: once
v_gene: TRBV11-2
j_gene: TRBJ2-2
CDR3aa: CASSGAGGPVGELFF
CDR3nt: TGTGCCAGCAGCGGAGCGGGAGGGCCTGTCGGGGAGCTGTTTTTT

d_gene: -
abundance: -
v_gene: TRBV11-2
j_gene: TRBJ1-4
CDR3aa: CASSVVGGEVREKLFF
CDR3nt: TGTGCCAGCAGCGTAGTAGGGGGGGAGGTACGGGAAAAACTGTTTTTT

d_gene: -
abundance: -
v_gene: TRBV14
j_gene: TRBJ2-2
CDR3aa: CASSQDLSGELFF
CDR3nt: TGTGCCAGCAGCCAAGATCTTTCCGGGGAGCTGTTTTTT

d_gene: TRBD1
abundance: -
v_gene: TRBV24-1
j_gene: TRBJ2-1
CDR3aa: CATSPGQVNDEQFF
CDR3nt: TGTGCCACCAGTCCGGGACAGGTGAACGATGAGCAGTTCTTC

d_gene: -
abundance: -
v_gene: TRBV10-2
j_gene: TRBJ2-7
CDR3aa: CASRLGTRTYEQYF
CDR3nt: TGCGCCAGCAGGTTAGGGACACGGACCTACGAGCAGTACTTC

d_gene: -
abundance: -
v_gene: TRBV30
j_gene: TRBJ1-5
CDR3aa: CAWSKESGLSNQPQHF
CDR3nt: TGTGCCTGGTCCAAGGAATCAGGGCTTAGCAATCAGCCCCAGCATTTT

d_gene: TRBD2
abundance: -
v_gene: TRBV7-9
j_gene: TRBJ2-3
CDR3aa: CAGRASGSLIGDTQYF
CDR3nt: TGTGCGGGTCGGGCTAGCGGGAGCCTTATAGGTGATACGCAGTATTTT

d_gene: -
abundance: -
v_gene: TRBV19
j_gene: TRBJ1-1
CDR3aa: CASSQSLNTEAFF
CDR3nt: TGTGCCAGTAGTCAGAGCTTGAACACTGAAGCTTTCTTT